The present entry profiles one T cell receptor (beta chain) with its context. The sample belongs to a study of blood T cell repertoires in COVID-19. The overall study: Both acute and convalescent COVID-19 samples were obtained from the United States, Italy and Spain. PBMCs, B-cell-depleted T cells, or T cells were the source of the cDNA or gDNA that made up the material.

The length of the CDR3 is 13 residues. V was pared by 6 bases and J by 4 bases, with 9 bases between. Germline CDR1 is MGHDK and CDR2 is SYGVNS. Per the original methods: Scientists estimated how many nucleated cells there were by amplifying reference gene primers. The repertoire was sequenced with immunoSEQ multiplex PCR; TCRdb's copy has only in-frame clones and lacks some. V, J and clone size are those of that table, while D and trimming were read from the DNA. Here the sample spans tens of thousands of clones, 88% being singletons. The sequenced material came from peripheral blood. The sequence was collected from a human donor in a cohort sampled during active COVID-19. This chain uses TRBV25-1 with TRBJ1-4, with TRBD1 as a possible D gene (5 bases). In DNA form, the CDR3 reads TGTGCCAGCAGCAGGGCTGATAATGAAAAACTGTTTTTT. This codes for CASSRADNEKLFF.